Below, 10 T cell receptor beta chains from the same sample are listed, as sequenced in a study of shared clonotypes between healthy human individuals. Method: immunoSEQ multiplex PCR; TCRdb's copy keeps in-frame clones and lacks some. The sample shows about a million clones, 70% to 80% of them seen only once. The specimen sequenced was memory CD4+ T cells from PBMCs. Stated subset: CD45RA-negative fraction. These receptors all come from a man younger than 35 in good health. Some clones in this sample may be carry-over from other donors' samples.

This chain uses TRBV30 with TRBJ2-5, with D unclear. CDR1 is GTSNPN and CDR2 is SVGIG in the germline V gene (reference sequence). V was pared by 4 bases and J by 7 bases, with 13 bases between. The CDR3 contains 12 residues. CDR3 region: CAWTGPGLTQYF. CDR3 nucleotide sequence: TGTGCCTGGACTGGGCCAGGTTTGACCCAGTACTTC.

V gene TRBV27 combines with J gene TRBJ2-7; D is possibly TRBD1 (6 bases). V was pared by 2 bases and J by 10 bases, with 9 bases between. From germline, CDR1 is MNHEY and CDR2 SMNVEV (reference sequence). This CDR3 has 11 residues. CDR3 sequence: CASSLGDKQYF. In DNA, the CDR3 is TGTGCCAGCAGTTTAGGGGACAAACAGTACTTC.

The rearrangement joins TRBV28 to TRBJ1-3; D call uncertain. The V gene's germline CDR1 is MDHEN and CDR2 SYDVKM. Trimming left V 4 bases short and J 2 bases short, with 15 bases between. This CDR3 has 16 amino acids. The CDR3 nucleotides read TGTGCCAGCAGTTCCCCCCTCAGGTCCCCTGGAAACACCATATATTTT. Translating it yields CASSSPLRSPGNTIYF.

With respect to this clone: Additional DNA sequences in this sample encode the identical CDR3. The gene calls are TRBV7-9 and TRBJ1-1; 8 bases fit TRBD1. The CDR3 is 13 residues long. Trimming at V came to 4 bases and at J to 5 bases, leaving 3 bases not matched to a gene. The V gene's germline CDR1 is SEHNR and CDR2 FQNEAQ (reference sequence). CDR3 protein: CASSSGQGTEAFF. The CDR3 DNA is TGTGCCAGCAGCTCTGGACAGGGAACTGAAGCTTTCTTT.

The gene calls are TRBV28 and TRBJ2-3; D gene ambiguous. Trimming shortened V by 2 bases and J by 0 bases, and 12 bases separated the two germline ends. The germline CDR1 and CDR2 sequences are MDHEN and SYDVKM. CDR3 length equals 16 residues. CDR3 amino acids: CASSLNILGSTDTQYF. As DNA, the CDR3 is TGTGCCAGCAGTTTAAATATCCTCGGTAGCACAGATACGCAGTATTTT.

V and J are TRBV7-2 and TRBJ2-1, with D possibly being TRBD1 (5 bases). Trimming stripped 0 bases from V and 9 bases from J, with 9 bases between. The CDR3 is made up of 13 amino acids. Looked up from germline, CDR1 is SGHTA and CDR2 is FQGNSA. The chain's CDR3 is CASSLAREGEQFF. The CDR3 bases are TGTGCCAGCAGCTTAGCCAGGGAAGGTGAGCAGTTCTTC.

The chain uses TRBV28 and TRBJ1-1; 9 bases map to TRBD1. V shed 6 bases and J 4 bases; nucleotides not matched to a gene: 12. CDR1 and CDR2 from the germline V gene are MDHEN and SYDVKM. The CDR3 totals 16 residues. CDR3 region: CASSTPGTGLSTEAFF. Written as DNA, the CDR3 is TGTGCCAGCAGCACTCCCGGGACAGGGTTGAGCACTGAAGCTTTCTTT.

This clone was seen more than once but under ten times. The rearrangement links TRBV9 to TRBJ1-5, with D tentatively TRBD1 (5 bases). The CDR3 is 15 residues long. V lost 3 bases to trimming and J lost 1 base, with 11 bases between them. CDR1 and CDR2 (germline): SGDLS, YYNGEE. Written as DNA, the CDR3 is TGTGCCAGCAGCGCCTGGGACGGAAGCAATCAGCCCCAGCATTTT. It codes for CASSAWDGSNQPQHF.

The V gene is TRBV9, the J gene TRBJ2-1; possible D gene TRBD2, 6 bases. The CDR3 covers 16 residues. In germline, CDR1 is SGDLS, CDR2 YYNGEE. V gave up 0 bases and J gave up 6 bases, with 16 bases separating them. This CDR3 is CASSVGVGGTGNEQFF. The CDR3 region has the DNA TGTGCCAGCAGCGTAGGGGTGGGAGGTACGGGCAATGAGCAGTTCTTC.

This clone appeared once. The V and J genes are TRBV11-2 and TRBJ2-3; D remains ambiguous. The CDR3 runs to 14 residues. Trimming took off 6 bases at V and 3 bases at J, with 13 bases between the two ends. Germline V lookup: CDR1 SGHAT, CDR2 FQNNGV. CDR3 in amino acids: CASSIRQGTDTQYF. CDR3 coding DNA: TGTGCCAGCAGTATAAGGCAAGGAACAGATACGCAGTATTTT.